One sample yielded the 15 T cell receptor beta chains listed below, sequenced in a study of cytomegalovirus exposure and HLA in healthy donors. Amplification used 60 Vbeta primers and 13 Jbeta primers. Sequenced by immunoSEQ multiplex PCR; TCRdb stores in-frame clones only, minus some. The sample records about 110,000 clones, around three quarters being singletons. The sample taken for sequencing was PBMCs. These receptors were obtained from a woman aged 45-65 years in good health and CMV-seropositive.

This clone showed up just once. The chain recombines TRBV4-1 with TRBJ2-7; possible D gene TRBD2, 5 bases. The CDR3 is made up of 18 amino acids. V dropped 1 base and J dropped 2 bases, with 21 bases sitting between them. CDR1 and CDR2 from the germline V gene are MGHRA and YSYEKL. CDR3 DNA sequence: TGCGCCAGCAGCCAAGTCCCCCTGGACTCGGCTTTTACCTACGAGCAGTACTTC. This gives the protein CASSQVPLDSAFTYEQYF.

This rearrangement joins TRBV4-1 to TRBJ1-2; TRBD1 aligns across 8 bases. CDR1 and CDR2 (germline): MGHRA, YSYEKL. This CDR3 comprises 17 residues. Trimming took 2 bases from V and 5 from J; bases not matched to a gene: 13. The CDR3 DNA reads TGCGCCAGCAGCCAAACCGGACAGGGTAGAGGGGGGTATGGCTACACCTTC. Encoded protein: CASSQTGQGRGGYGYTF.

This sequence joins TRBV27 and TRBJ2-5; 7 nucleotides align to TRBD2. V dropped 5 bases and J dropped 2; count of bases not matched to a gene: 8. Germline V CDR1 and CDR2: MNHEY, SMNVEV (reference sequence). The CDR3 runs to 15 residues. The CDR3: CASSPYPGGQETQYF. The CDR3 bases are TGTGCCAGCAGTCCCTACCCCGGGGGGCAAGAGACCCAGTACTTC.

This clone appeared a few times. The V call is TRBV5-6, the J call TRBJ2-3, with 8 bases that match TRBD1. CDR3 length: 15 residues. Looked up from germline, CDR1 is SGHDT and CDR2 is YYEEEE. The junction had 9 bases not matched to a gene; V was cut back by 5 bases and J by 4 bases. Written as DNA, the CDR3 is TGTGCCAGCAGTCCGGACAGGGTTAGAGCAGATACGCAGTATTTT. Translated: CASSPDRVRADTQYF.

This chain connects TRBV7-9 to TRBJ2-7; D call uncertain. The CDR3 sequence is 12 residues long. Germline V CDR1 and CDR2: SEHNR, FQNEAQ (reference sequence). The V end lost 5 bases, the J end lost 6 bases, and 11 bases lay between the germline ends. CDR3 nucleotides: TGTGCCAGCAGCCCTTCAGGTGGCGAGCAGTACTTC. It specifies CASSPSGGEQYF.

This chain joins TRBV7-9 and TRBJ1-5; D remains unclear. There are 12 residues in the CDR3. The germline CDR1 and CDR2 sequences are SEHNR and FQNEAQ (reference sequence). Between the trimmed V and J ends, which lost 5 bases and 3 bases, there was a span of 5 bases. This CDR3 reads CASSRDNQPQHF. DNA of the CDR3: TGTGCCAGCAGCCGGGACAATCAGCCCCAGCATTTT.

The chain combines TRBV6-5 with TRBJ1-2; 7 bases map to TRBD1. V lost 2 bases to trimming and J lost 6 bases; unmatched junction nucleotides: 6. The CDR3 runs 14 residues. Germline V lookup: CDR1 MNHEY, CDR2 SVGAGI. The CDR3 loop is CASSYGGTEDGYTF. CDR3 in DNA: TGTGCCAGCAGTTACGGCGGGACAGAGGATGGCTACACCTTC.

This chain joins TRBV19 and TRBJ2-3; D is unclear. Germline V CDR1 and CDR2: LNHDA, SQIVND (reference sequence). The CDR3 runs to 14 residues. V lost 6 bases to trimming and J lost 2 bases, with 12 bases between them. The CDR3 DNA sequence: TGTGCCAGTAGCCGTAGTAACCCCACAGATACGCAGTATTTT. As protein: CASSRSNPTDTQYF.

This chain joins TRBV6-6 and TRBJ2-4, with D perhaps matching TRBD2 (6 bases). Germline-derived CDR1 and CDR2 are MNHNY and SVGAGI (reference sequence). This CDR3 has 15 residues. V was pared by 5 bases and J by 1 base, with 12 bases between. The DNA for the CDR3 is TGTGCCAGCAGTAGCCCCCGGGGGGCCAAAAACATTCAGTACTTC. This sequence encodes CASSSPRGAKNIQYF.

This chain links TRBV5-1 with TRBJ2-3; the match to TRBD2 covers 9 bases. The CDR3 loop spans 15 amino acids. From germline, CDR1 is SGHRS and CDR2 YFSETQ. J gave up 5 bases and V 4 bases, and 8 bases lay outside the gene matches. The CDR3, as DNA: TGCGCCAGCAGCCACTCTAGCGGGGACCTAGATACGCAGTATTTT. It specifies CASSHSSGDLDTQYF. Full variable domain (rest looked up from reference TRBV5-1 and TRBJ2-3): KAGVTQTPRYLIKTRGQQVTLSCSPISGHRSVSWYQQTPGQGLQFLFEYFSETQRNKGNFPGRFSGRQFSNSRSEMNVSTLELGDSALYLCASSHSSGDLDTQYFGPGTRLTVL.

The sample holds a few counts of this clone. The V gene is TRBV2, the J gene TRBJ2-5; 9 bases agree with TRBD2. V gave up 7 bases and J gave up 6 bases; unmatched junction bases: 15. Germline V lookup: CDR1 SNHLY, CDR2 FYNNEI. The CDR3 has 16 residues. This CDR3 is CASTRGLIAGVKTQYF. CDR3 coding DNA: TGTGCCAGCACCAGGGGGTTGATAGCGGGAGTTAAGACCCAGTACTTC.

This rearrangement joins TRBV6-5 to TRBJ1-6, with D maybe TRBD1 (5 bases). The V gene lost 7 bases and the J gene lost 8 bases, with 15 bases spanning the gap. The CDR3 totals 14 residues. The germline V gene has CDR1 MNHEY and CDR2 SVGAGI. The CDR3 sequence: CASTQDIFYSPLHF. CDR3 nucleotides: TGTGCCAGCACCCAGGACATTTTTTATTCACCCCTCCACTTT.

The chain combines TRBV6-1 with TRBJ2-3; 13 positions match TRBD2. There are 15 residues in the CDR3. CDR1 MNHNS and CDR2 SASEGT come from the germline V gene. V was clipped by 6 bases and J by 5 bases; unmatched bases: 5. The DNA of the CDR3 is TGTGCCAGCAGAAGGACTAGCGGGAGTGTAGATACGCAGTATTTT. Protein: CASRRTSGSVDTQYF.

V usage is TRBV9 and J usage is TRBJ2-7, with D possibly being TRBD2 (7 bases). This CDR3 is 16 amino acids long. Germline-derived CDR1 and CDR2 are SGDLS and YYNGEE. V dropped 4 bases and J dropped 0 bases, with 17 bases sitting between them. CDR3 amino acids: CASSPVGGPSSYEQYF. As DNA, the CDR3 is TGTGCCAGCAGCCCAGTGGGGGGGCCGAGCTCCTACGAGCAGTACTTC.

This clone has at least ten counts. V usage is TRBV7-9 and J usage is TRBJ2-1; 7 bases map to TRBD2. Germline CDR1 and CDR2: SEHNR and FQNEAQ (reference sequence). V shed 10 bases and J 7 bases; nucleotides not matched to a gene: 7. This CDR3 comprises 12 residues. CDR3: CAIRGGGNEQFF. The CDR3 nucleotides read TGTGCCATCCGTGGGGGGGGAAATGAGCAGTTCTTC. The variable domain in full, completed from reference TRBV7-9 and TRBJ2-1, reads DTGVSQNPRHKITKRGQNVTFRCDPISEHNRLYWYRQTLGQGPEFLTYFQNEAQLEKSRLLSDRFSAERPKGSFSTLEIQRTEQGDSAMYLCAIRGGGNEQFFGPGTRLTVL.